The rows below give T cell receptor beta chains drawn from one sample of a study of blood T cell repertoires in COVID-19. The table came from immunoSEQ multiplex PCR; TCRdb's copy has only in-frame clones and leaves some out. The sample records 300,000 to 350,000 clones, roughly 89% being singletons. Sequencing was done on a sample of peripheral blood. These receptors were collected from a man aged 25-45 years with COVID-19, enrolled during active disease. Both conserved end residues are part of each CDR3.

V: TRBV28; J: TRBJ2-7; length: 19; CDR3: CASSKGTGGPPPLPLEQYF
V: TRBV7-2; J: TRBJ2-1; length: 15; CDR3: CASGLTSGTYNEQFF
V: TRBV28; J: TRBJ1-5; length: 16; CDR3: CASSLTRTYSNQPQHF
V: TRBV6-5; J: TRBJ2-7; length: 14; CDR3: CASRRSGWSYEQYF
V: TRBV7-3; J: TRBJ2-3; length: 16; CDR3: CASSRSAGLGGDTQYF
V: TRBV6-2/TRBV6-3; J: TRBJ2-1; length: 17; CDR3: CASSYEGGQNIPNEQFF
V: TRBV9; J: TRBJ1-6; length: 17; CDR3: CASSVVEGAPHNSPLHF
V: TRBV19; J: TRBJ1-3; length: 15; CDR3: CASSTDRASGNTIYF
V: TRBV18; J: TRBJ2-3; length: 16; CDR3: CASSPPWDFSTDTQYF
V: TRBV4-3; J: TRBJ1-3; length: 16; CDR3: CASSQDGLVSGNTIYF
V: TRBV4-3; J: TRBJ1-1; length: 14; CDR3: CASSQGGGQSEAFF
V: TRBV3-1/TRBV3-2; J: TRBJ2-7; length: 11; CDR3: CASSQVREQYF
V: TRBV3-1/TRBV3-2; J: TRBJ1-1; length: 14; CDR3: CASSRGTGLTEAFF
V: TRBV18; J: TRBJ2-1; length: 14; CDR3: CASSSGLAGGEQFF
V: TRBV19; J: TRBJ2-5; length: 18; CDR3: CASSPHYTSGGAGETQYF
V: TRBV2; J: TRBJ1-2; length: 14; CDR3: CASSDRVTNYGYTF
V: TRBV29-1; J: TRBJ2-5; length: 16; CDR3: CSVGRGASGIKETQYF
V: TRBV3-1/TRBV3-2; J: TRBJ2-1; length: 16; CDR3: CASSRGEGLSYNEQFF
V: TRBV4-3; J: TRBJ1-1; length: 17; CDR3: CASSQEGTGGGSTEAFF
V: TRBV5-1; J: TRBJ2-5; length: 21; CDR3: CASSLALVAGGDLRAGETQYF
V: TRBV19; J: TRBJ2-1; length: 14; CDR3: CASSYGTTYNEQFF
V: TRBV5-4; J: TRBJ2-7; length: 15; CDR3: CASSFRAGGSYEQYF
V: TRBV29-1; J: TRBJ1-2; length: 13; CDR3: CSVETGQGEGYTF
V: TRBV19; J: TRBJ2-5; length: 14; CDR3: CASSPRTSGETQYF
V: TRBV7-9; J: TRBJ1-2; length: 17; CDR3: CASSRSTGTVHMPGYTF
V: TRBV6-5; J: TRBJ2-7; length: 14; CDR3: CASSSGTASYEQYF
V: TRBV15; J: TRBJ2-2; length: 15; CDR3: CATSTGTGVIGELFF
V: TRBV24-1; J: TRBJ2-3; length: 16; CDR3: CATSDLPGGGTDTQYF
V: TRBV25-1; J: TRBJ2-2; length: 18; CDR3: CASSSQQRTEANTGELFF
V: TRBV7-2; J: TRBJ2-2; length: 17; CDR3: CASSLALLAGGGGELFF
V: TRBV25-1; J: TRBJ1-5; length: 14; CDR3: CASSQTGGNQPQHF
V: TRBV10-3; J: TRBJ2-1; length: 12; CDR3: CAISDPKLGQFF
V: TRBV20-1; J: TRBJ2-3; length: 11; CDR3: CSATITDTQYF
V: TRBV7-2; J: TRBJ2-7; length: 15; CDR3: CASSLGSGQTYEQYF
V: TRBV6-5; J: TRBJ2-7; length: 15; CDR3: CASNPMTGLGYEQYF
V: TRBV7-9; J: TRBJ2-3; length: 15; CDR3: CASSSRQGATDTQYF
V: TRBV9; J: TRBJ2-2; length: 15; CDR3: CASSPGRGKTGELFF
V: TRBV7-3; J: TRBJ2-5; length: 15; CDR3: CASSLLAGGQETQYF
V: TRBV9; J: TRBJ1-2; length: 15; CDR3: CASSVRDTYNYGYTF
V: TRBV11-2; J: TRBJ2-7; length: 13; CDR3: CASSLGAGDEQYF
V: TRBV19; J: TRBJ1-4; length: 15; CDR3: CASNPLGQGNEKLFF
V: TRBV7-8; J: TRBJ2-7; length: 17; CDR3: CASSHHPGTVPSYEQYF
V: TRBV25-1; J: TRBJ2-2; length: 15; CDR3: CASSEYWRDTGELFF
V: TRBV7-2; J: TRBJ1-2; length: 13; CDR3: CASSLVRGYGYTF
V: TRBV6-1; J: TRBJ1-3; length: 13; CDR3: CASSEVEGNTIYF
V: TRBV6-2/TRBV6-3; J: TRBJ2-1; length: 13; CDR3: CASSRDRREEQFF
V: TRBV28; J: TRBJ1-4; length: 14; CDR3: CASSLRGGDEKLFF
V: TRBV27; J: TRBJ1-5; length: 15; CDR3: CASSLAGLGGQPQHF
V: TRBV7-2; J: TRBJ2-5; length: 15; CDR3: CASSRDRGRQETQYF
V: TRBV27; J: TRBJ1-2; length: 14; CDR3: CASSLSGTNYGYTF
V: TRBV2; J: TRBJ2-1; length: 11; CDR3: CASSGVNEQFF
V: TRBV19; J: TRBJ2-1; length: 16; CDR3: CASSYRLEEGYNEQFF
V: TRBV7-3; J: TRBJ1-2; length: 16; CDR3: CASSSHQEGTGGGYTF
V: TRBV6-5; J: TRBJ1-2; length: 14; CDR3: CASSYSFAGNGYTF
V: TRBV30; J: TRBJ2-3; length: 14; CDR3: CAWSKGFSTDTQYF
V: TRBV6-5; J: TRBJ2-3; length: 14; CDR3: CGSRLSPRTDTQYF
V: TRBV11-2; J: TRBJ1-2; length: 14; CDR3: CASSLGYVAHGYTF
V: TRBV7-9; J: TRBJ2-5; length: 12; CDR3: CASSLEGGTQYF